The rows below give T cell receptor beta chains drawn from one sample of a study of T cell responses to AZD1222 COVID-19 vaccine. Profiling relied on immunoSEQ multiplex PCR, and the TCRdb table lists in-frame clones only, not all of them. Of about 110,000 clones in the sample, around 80% were seen once. The sequenced sample was peripheral blood, obtained on day 0 of AZD1222 vaccination. The origin of the receptors is an adult in good health. Both conserved end residues are part of each CDR3. The order of the fields is CDR3 DNA, CDR3 protein, clone size, V gene, J gene, D gene. The D gene is left open where the match is weak. The size of a clone is reported for some rows only, either as once, few or many, or as a class for expanded clones.

TGTGCCACCTCACAGGGGGCGGGGGCTGAAGCTTTCTTT	CATSQGAGAEAFF	-	TRBV24-1	TRBJ1-1	TRBD1
TGTGCCAGCAGCTCATGGACAGAGACTTACGAGCAGTACTTC	CASSSWTETYEQYF	-	TRBV7-2	TRBJ2-7	-
TGTGCCAGCAGCCCGGGAGGGGGGGTTAGCAATCAGCCCCAGCATTTT	CASSPGGGVSNQPQHF	-	TRBV3-1/TRBV3-2	TRBJ1-5	-
TGTGCCAGCAGCCAGGGACAGGAGACCCAGTACTTC	CASSQGQETQYF	-	TRBV2	TRBJ2-5	TRBD1
TGTGCCAGCAGCCTATCCTACGAGCAGTACTTC	CASSLSYEQYF	-	TRBV3-1/TRBV3-2	TRBJ2-7	-
TGTGCCAGCAGCTCGCAGCCGCGGGGGAGCACAGATACGCAGTATTTT	CASSSQPRGSTDTQYF	-	TRBV7-2	TRBJ2-3	TRBD2
TGTGCCAGCAGCCTACAGGGGGTCTTCTCTGGAAACACCATATATTTT	CASSLQGVFSGNTIYF	-	TRBV6-2/TRBV6-3	TRBJ1-3	TRBD1
TGTGCCAGCAGCCAAGACAGGTCCAAACTTTCACCCCTCCACTTT	CASSQDRSKLSPLHF	once	TRBV27	TRBJ1-6	-
TGTGCCAGCAGTTTAGTGGGGACAGCAAACACTGAAGCTTTCTTT	CASSLVGTANTEAFF	few	TRBV28	TRBJ1-1	TRBD1
TGTGCCAGCAGTAGGACAGGTTTGAACACTGAAGCTTTCTTT	CASSRTGLNTEAFF	-	TRBV6-5	TRBJ1-1	TRBD1
TGCAGCGTTTTAAACTCGGGACAGGGGGCTTACGAGCAGTACTTC	CSVLNSGQGAYEQYF	-	TRBV29-1	TRBJ2-7	TRBD1
TGTGCCAGCAGCTTGTTCCTCGCGGTGAACACTGAAGCTTTCTTT	CASSLFLAVNTEAFF	-	TRBV7-2	TRBJ1-1	-
TGCAGCGTCCTAAAGACAGGGTCGGAGCAGTACTTC	CSVLKTGSEQYF	few	TRBV29-1	TRBJ2-7	TRBD1
TGTGCCAGTAGTATAGGGGCGGGCACAGATACGCAGTATTTT	CASSIGAGTDTQYF	-	TRBV19	TRBJ2-3	-
TGTGCCAGCAGTTTGGCGACAGGGTGGACTTCCTACGAGCAGTACTTC	CASSLATGWTSYEQYF	-	TRBV6-2/TRBV6-3	TRBJ2-7	TRBD1
TGTGCCAGCAGTTTTCTACAGGGGGCCTACGCTACCTTC	CASSFLQGAYATF	-	TRBV12-3/TRBV12-4	TRBJ1-2	TRBD1
TGTGCCAGCTCACTACAGGAACACACTGAAGCTTTCTTT	CASSLQEHTEAFF	-	TRBV18	TRBJ1-1	-